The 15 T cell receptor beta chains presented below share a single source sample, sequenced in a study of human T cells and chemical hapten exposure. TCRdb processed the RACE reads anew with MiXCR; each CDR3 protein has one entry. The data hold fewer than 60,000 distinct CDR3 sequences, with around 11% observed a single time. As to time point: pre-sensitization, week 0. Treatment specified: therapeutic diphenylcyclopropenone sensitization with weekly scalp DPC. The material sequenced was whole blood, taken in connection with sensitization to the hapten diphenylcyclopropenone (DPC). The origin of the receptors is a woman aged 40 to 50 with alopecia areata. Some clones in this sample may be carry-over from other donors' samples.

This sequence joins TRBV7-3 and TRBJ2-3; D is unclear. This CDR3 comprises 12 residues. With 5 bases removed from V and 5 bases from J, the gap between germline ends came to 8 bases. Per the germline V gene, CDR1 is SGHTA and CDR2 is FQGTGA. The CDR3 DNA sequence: TGTGCCAGCAGCCCTGATAGAGATACGCAGTATTTT. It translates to CASSPDRDTQYF.

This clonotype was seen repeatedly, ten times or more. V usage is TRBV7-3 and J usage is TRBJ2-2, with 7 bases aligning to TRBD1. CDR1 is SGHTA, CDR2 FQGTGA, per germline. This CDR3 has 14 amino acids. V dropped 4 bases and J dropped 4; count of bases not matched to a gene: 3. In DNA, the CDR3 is TGTGCCAGCAGCTATCCAGGGGGCACCGGGGAGCTGTTTTTT. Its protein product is CASSYPGGTGELFF. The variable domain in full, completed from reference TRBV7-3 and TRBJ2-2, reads GAGVSQTPSNKVTEKGKYVELRCDPISGHTALYWYRQSLGQGPEFLIYFQGTGAADDSGLPNDRFFAVRPEGSVSTLKIQRTERGDSAVYLCASSYPGGTGELFFGEGSRLTVL.

CDR3 DNA sequence: TGTGCCAGCAGTTTAAGGGCGCGCAGGCCGTATAGTTTCTTT. It specifies CASSLRARRPYSFF. The chain employs TRBV12-3 or TRBV12-4 and TRBJ1-1, with D unclear. The CDR3 is 14 amino acids. V was cut by 2 bases and J by 13 bases, with 20 bases left in between.

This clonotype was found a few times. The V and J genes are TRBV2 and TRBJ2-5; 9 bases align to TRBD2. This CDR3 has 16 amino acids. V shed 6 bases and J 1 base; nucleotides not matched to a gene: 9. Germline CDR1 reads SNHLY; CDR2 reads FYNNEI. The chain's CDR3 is CASSETAGGFQETQYF. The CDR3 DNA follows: TGTGCCAGCAGCGAGACAGCGGGGGGATTCCAAGAGACCCAGTACTTC.

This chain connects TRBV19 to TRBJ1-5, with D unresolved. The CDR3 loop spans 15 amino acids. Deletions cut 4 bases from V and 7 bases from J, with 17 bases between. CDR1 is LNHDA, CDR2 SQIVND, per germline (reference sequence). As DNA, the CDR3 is TGTGCCAGTAGTACCGCCCGGGCGGGGATACAGCCCCAGCATTTT. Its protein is CASSTARAGIQPQHF.

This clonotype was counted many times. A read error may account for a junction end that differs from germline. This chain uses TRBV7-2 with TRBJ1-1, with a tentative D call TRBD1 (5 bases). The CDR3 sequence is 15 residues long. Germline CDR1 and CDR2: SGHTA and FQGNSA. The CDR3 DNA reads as TGTGCCAGCAGCTTAGGCGCGGGACGGAACACTGAAGCCTTCTTT. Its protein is CASSLGAGRNTEAFF.

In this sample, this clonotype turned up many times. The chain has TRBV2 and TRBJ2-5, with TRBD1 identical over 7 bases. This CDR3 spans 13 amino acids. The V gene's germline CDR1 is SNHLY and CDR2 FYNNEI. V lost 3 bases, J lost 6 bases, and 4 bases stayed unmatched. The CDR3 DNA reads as TGTGCCAGCAGTGAGAGCAGGGGGAAGACCCAGTACTTC. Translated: CASSESRGKTQYF.

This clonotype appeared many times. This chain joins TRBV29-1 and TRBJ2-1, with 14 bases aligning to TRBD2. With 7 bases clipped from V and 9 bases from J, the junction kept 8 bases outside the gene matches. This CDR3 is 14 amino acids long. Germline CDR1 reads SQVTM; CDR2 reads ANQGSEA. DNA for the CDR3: TGCAGCGGCAGACTAGCGGGAGGGCCGGGTGAGCAGTTCTTC. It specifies CSGRLAGGPGEQFF.

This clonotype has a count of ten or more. CDR3: CSARDRGVAGELFF. The CDR3, as DNA: TGCAGTGCTAGAGATCGGGGGGTAGCCGGGGAGCTGTTTTTT. The rearrangement joins TRBV20-1 to TRBJ2-2, with 7 bases that match TRBD2. The CDR3 sequence is 14 residues long. The germline gives CDR1 DFQATT, CDR2 SNEGSKA (reference sequence). With 0 bases clipped from V and 6 bases from J, the junction kept 4 bases outside the gene matches.

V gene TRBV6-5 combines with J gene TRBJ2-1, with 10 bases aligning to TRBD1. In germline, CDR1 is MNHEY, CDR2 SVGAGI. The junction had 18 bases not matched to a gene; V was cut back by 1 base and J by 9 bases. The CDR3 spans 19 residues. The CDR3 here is CASSYFEPTGTGDGIEQFF. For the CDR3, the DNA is TGTGCCAGCAGTTACTTCGAGCCAACCGGGACAGGGGACGGTATTGAGCAGTTCTTC.

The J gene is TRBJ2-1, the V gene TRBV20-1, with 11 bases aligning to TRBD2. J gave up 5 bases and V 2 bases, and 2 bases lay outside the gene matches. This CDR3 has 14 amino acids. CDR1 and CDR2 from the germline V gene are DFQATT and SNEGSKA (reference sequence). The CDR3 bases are TGCAGTGCTAGAACTAGCGGGAGCCACAATGAGCAGTTCTTC. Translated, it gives CSARTSGSHNEQFF.

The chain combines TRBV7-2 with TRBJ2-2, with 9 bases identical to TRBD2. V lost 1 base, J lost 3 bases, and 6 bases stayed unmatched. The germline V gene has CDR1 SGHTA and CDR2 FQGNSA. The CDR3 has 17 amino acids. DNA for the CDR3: TGTGCCAGCAGCTTAGAATCTACTAGCGGGTACACCGGGGAGCTGTTTTTT. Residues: CASSLESTSGYTGELFF. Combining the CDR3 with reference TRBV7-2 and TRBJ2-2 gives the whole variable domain GAGVSQSPSNKVTEKGKDVELRCDPISGHTALYWYRQSLGQGLEFLIYFQGNSAPDKSGLPSDRFSAERTGGSVSTLTIQRTQQEDSAVYLCASSLESTSGYTGELFFGEGSRLTVL.

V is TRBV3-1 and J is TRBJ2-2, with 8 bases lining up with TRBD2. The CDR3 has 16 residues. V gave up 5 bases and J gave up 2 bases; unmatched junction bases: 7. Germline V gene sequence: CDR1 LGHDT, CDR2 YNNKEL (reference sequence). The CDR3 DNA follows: TGTGCCAGCAGCGCTCAAAGCGGGAGCAACACCGGGGAGCTGTTTTTT. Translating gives CASSAQSGSNTGELFF.

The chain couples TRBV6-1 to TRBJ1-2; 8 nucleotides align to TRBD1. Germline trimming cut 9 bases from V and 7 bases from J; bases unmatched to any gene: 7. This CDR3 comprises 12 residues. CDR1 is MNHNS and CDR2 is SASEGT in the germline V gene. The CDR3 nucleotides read TGTGCCAGTGCCCGGGACAGGTCTGGCTACACCTTC. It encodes CASARDRSGYTF.

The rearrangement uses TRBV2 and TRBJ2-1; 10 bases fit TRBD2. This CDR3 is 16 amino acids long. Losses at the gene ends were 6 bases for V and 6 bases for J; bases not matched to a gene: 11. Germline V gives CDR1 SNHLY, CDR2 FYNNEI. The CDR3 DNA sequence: TGTGCCAGCAGCCCCCGGGCCGGGACTAGCGCCAATGAGCAGTTCTTC. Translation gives CASSPRAGTSANEQFF.